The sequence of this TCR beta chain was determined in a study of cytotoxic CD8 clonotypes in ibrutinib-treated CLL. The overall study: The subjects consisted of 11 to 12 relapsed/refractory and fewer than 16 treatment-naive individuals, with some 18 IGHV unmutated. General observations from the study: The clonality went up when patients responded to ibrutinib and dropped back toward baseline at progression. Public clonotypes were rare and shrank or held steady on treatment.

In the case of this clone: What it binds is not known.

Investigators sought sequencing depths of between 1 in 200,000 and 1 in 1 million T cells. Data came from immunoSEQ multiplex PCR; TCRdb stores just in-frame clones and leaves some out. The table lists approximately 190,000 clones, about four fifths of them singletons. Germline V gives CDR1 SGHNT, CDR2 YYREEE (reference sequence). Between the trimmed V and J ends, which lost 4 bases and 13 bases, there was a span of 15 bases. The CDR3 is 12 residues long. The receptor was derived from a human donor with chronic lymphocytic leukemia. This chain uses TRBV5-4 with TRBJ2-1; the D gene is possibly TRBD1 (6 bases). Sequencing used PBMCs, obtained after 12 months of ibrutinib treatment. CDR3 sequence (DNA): TGTGCCAGCAGCACGGACAGATCGTTCCAGTTCTTC. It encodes CASSTDRSFQFF. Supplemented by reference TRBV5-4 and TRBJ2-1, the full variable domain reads ETGVTQSPTHLIKTRGQQVTLRCSSQSGHNTVSWYQQALGQGPQFIFQYYREEENGRGNFPPRFSGLQFPNYSSELNVNALELDDSALYLCASSTDRSFQFFGPGTRLTVL.